The next 11 T cell receptor beta chains were all read from a single sample in a study of CD8 T cells in ankylosing spondylitis. MiXCR was run by TCRdb on the 5' RACE reads, yielding one entry per CDR3 protein. The table includes 190,000 or so distinct CDR3 sequences, about 13% detected once. Input material: blood, either unsorted or a sorted T cell fraction (not recorded which). Receptors were obtained from a male donor with ankylosing spondylitis or in good health (not recorded which).

In its sample, this clonotype was seen a few times. The chain is built from TRBV12-3 or TRBV12-4 and TRBJ2-5; perhaps TRBD2 as D (5 bases). With 6 bases removed from V and 2 bases from J, the gap between germline ends came to 13 bases. This CDR3 comprises 14 residues. CDR3 loop: CASSPFGDQETQYF. The CDR3, as DNA: TGTGCCAGCAGCCCTTTCGGGGATCAAGAGACCCAGTACTTC.

This clonotype was picked up a small number of times. This chain uses TRBV5-6 with TRBJ2-3; 7 nucleotides match TRBD2. The CDR3 runs 13 residues. Trimming took 4 bases from V and 6 from J; bases not matched to a gene: 5. The germline CDR1 and CDR2 sequences are SGHDT and YYEEEE. CDR3: CASSGGGADTQYF. The CDR3 bases are TGTGCCAGCAGCGGCGGGGGAGCGGATACGCAGTATTTT.

This clonotype was observed a handful of times. The chain uses TRBV3-1 and TRBJ1-1; no reliable D call. Per the germline V gene, CDR1 is LGHDT and CDR2 is YNNKEL (reference sequence). Trimming removed 0 bases at V and 1 base at J, with 9 bases between. The CDR3 is made up of 15 amino acids. The DNA of the CDR3 is TGTGCCAGCAGCCAAGAAATGTCATGGAACACTGAAGCTTTCTTT. Protein product: CASSQEMSWNTEAFF.

This clonotype was seen repeatedly, ten times or more. This chain uses TRBV29-1 with TRBJ2-7, with D tentatively TRBD1 (6 bases). Trimming stripped 6 bases from V and 2 bases from J, with 17 bases between. The length of the CDR3 is 14 residues. CDR1 and CDR2 (germline): SQVTM, ANQGSEA. The CDR3 spells CSVTGFSEPYEQYF. DNA for the CDR3: TGCAGCGTGACAGGTTTCTCCGAACCCTACGAGCAGTACTTC.

The J gene is TRBJ2-1, the V gene TRBV6-4, with 7 bases fitting TRBD1. Per germline, CDR1 MRHNA and CDR2 SNTAGT. The ends lost 1 base at V and 5 bases at J; junction bases unmatched: 5. The CDR3 length is 15 residues. CDR3: CASSDFAGGDNEQFF. CDR3 coding DNA: TGTGCCAGCAGTGACTTCGCAGGGGGAGACAATGAGCAGTTCTTC.

This clonotype was seen a few times. The chain combines TRBV3-1 with TRBJ2-1; tentatively, D is TRBD2 (6 bases). Trimming removed 0 bases from V and 8 bases from J, with 17 bases in between. The germline V gene has CDR1 LGHDT and CDR2 YNNKEL (reference sequence). The CDR3 sequence is 16 residues long. Written as DNA, the CDR3 is TGTGCCAGCAGCCAAGAGGGAATAGCGGATTTCTATGAGCAGTTCTTC. This gives the protein CASSQEGIADFYEQFF.

V usage is TRBV18 and J usage is TRBJ1-1; D may be TRBD1 (5 bases). Germline-derived CDR1 and CDR2 are KGHSH and LQKENI. Trimming shortened V by 3 bases and J by 4 bases, and 12 bases separated the two germline ends. The CDR3 is 14 amino acids. CDR3 loop: CASSPGGVGTEAFF. CDR3 nucleotides: TGTGCCAGCTCACCGGGGGGGGTGGGCACTGAAGCTTTCTTT.

V usage is TRBV7-6 and J usage is TRBJ2-7; 8 bases are shared with TRBD2. Germline values: CDR1 SGHVS, CDR2 FNYEAQ. V lost 5 bases, J lost 3 bases, and 3 bases stayed unmatched. This CDR3 is built from 13 residues. CDR3 sequence: CASSPREGYEQYF. In DNA, the CDR3 is TGTGCCAGCAGCCCCCGGGAGGGCTACGAGCAGTACTTC.

The CDR3 region has the DNA TGTGCCAGCAGCCAAGATCTCCTAGCGGGAGAGGCAGATACGCAGTATTTT. The encoded protein is CASSQDLLAGEADTQYF. The chain uses TRBV3-1 and TRBJ2-3; 10 bases match TRBD2. The CDR3 is made up of 17 amino acids. Germline V gene lookup returns CDR1 LGHDT and CDR2 YNNKEL (reference sequence). After removal of 0 bases from V and 4 bases from J, the junction contained 7 bases not matched to a gene.

There are a few counts of this clonotype. The CDR3 sequence is CSARVSYQETQYF. DNA of the CDR3: TGCAGTGCTAGGGTGAGCTACCAAGAGACCCAGTACTTC. The chain employs TRBV20-1 and TRBJ2-5; D uncertain. Per germline, CDR1 DFQATT and CDR2 SNEGSKA (reference sequence). V was clipped by 3 bases and J by 0 bases, with 8 bases between them. The CDR3 totals 13 residues.

In DNA, the CDR3 is TGCGCCAGCAGCTCCGGGACTAGCGGGAGAAGTAAATTTGAAGAGACCCAGTACTTC. Protein sequence: CASSSGTSGRSKFEETQYF. The chain employs TRBV5-1 and TRBJ2-5; 14 nucleotides match TRBD2. V lost 3 bases, J lost 3 bases, and 13 bases stayed unmatched. CDR1 SGHRS and CDR2 YFSETQ come from the germline V gene. This CDR3 comprises 19 residues.